The 18 T cell receptor beta chains in this list originate from one sample, sequenced in a study of cytomegalovirus exposure and HLA in healthy donors. The PCR was carried out with 60 Vbeta primers and 13 Jbeta primers. TCRdb's copy holds only in-frame clones and misses some; the assay was immunoSEQ multiplex PCR. The data show 95,000 to 100,000 clones, with 70% to 80% seen just once and less than 8.5% held by the top ten. The sequencing input was PBMCs. The receptors were gathered from a female donor in good health and CMV-seronegative.

The gene calls are TRBV6-1 and TRBJ2-7; D may be TRBD1 (7 bases). Trimming pared 8 bases from V and 0 bases from J, leaving 17 bases between. Germline V CDR1 and CDR2: MNHNS, SASEGT. The CDR3 has 15 residues. CDR3 DNA: TGTGCCAGCCGCCTACACAGGGGAGGCTCCTACGAGCAGTACTTC. Protein sequence: CASRLHRGGSYEQYF.

The chain employs TRBV6-1 and TRBJ2-1; 9 nucleotides align to TRBD2. Germline V gives CDR1 MNHNS, CDR2 SASEGT. With 3 bases clipped from V and 0 bases from J, the junction kept 0 bases outside the gene matches. This CDR3 has 15 residues. CDR3: CASSERGGSYNEQFF. The CDR3 coding sequence is TGTGCCAGCAGTGAGCGGGGGGGCTCCTACAATGAGCAGTTCTTC.

CDR3 coding DNA: TGTGCCAGCAGTTATGGGGGGAATCAGCCCCAGCATTTT. Translating it yields CASSYGGNQPQHF. The chain combines TRBV6-1 with TRBJ1-5, with a possible D match to TRBD1 (5 bases). There are 13 residues in the CDR3. CDR1 is MNHNS and CDR2 is SASEGT in the germline V gene. The V gene lost 5 bases and the J gene lost 4 bases, with 9 bases spanning the gap.

The chain has TRBV11-2 and TRBJ2-1; TRBD1 aligns across 9 bases. Trimming took 2 bases from V and 2 from J; bases not matched to a gene: 1. This CDR3 spans 15 amino acids. Germline V gene data show CDR1 as SGHAT and CDR2 as FQNNGV. Here the CDR3 reads CASSLYRGPYNEQFF. The CDR3 nucleotides are TGTGCCAGCAGCTTATACAGGGGGCCCTACAATGAGCAGTTCTTC.

This clone showed up just a few times. The rearrangement uses TRBV5-4 and TRBJ2-2, with 10 bases that match TRBD1. V shed 4 bases, J shed 10 bases, and the junction held 7 bases outside the gene matches. CDR3 size: 14 residues. CDR1 and CDR2 (germline): SGHNT, YYREEE (reference sequence). The CDR3 here is CASSATTGGVELFF. Here the CDR3 DNA reads TGTGCCAGCAGCGCGACGACAGGGGGCGTGGAGCTGTTTTTT.

This clone appeared a single time. This rearrangement joins TRBV7-2 to TRBJ1-5; 11 bases are shared with TRBD1. The CDR3 spans 15 residues. V lost 5 bases to trimming and J lost 7 bases; unmatched junction nucleotides: 7. CDR1 is SGHTA and CDR2 is FQGNSA in the germline V gene. The CDR3 protein is CASSLGTGGRQPQHF. CDR3 nucleotides: TGTGCCAGCAGCCTTGGGACAGGGGGTCGGCAGCCCCAGCATTTT.

The chain recombines TRBV18 with TRBJ2-7, with 12 bases lining up with TRBD1. J gave up 4 bases and V 4 bases, and 14 bases lay outside the gene matches. The germline gives CDR1 KGHSH, CDR2 LQKENI. The length of the CDR3 is 18 residues. CDR3 DNA: TGTGCCAGCTCACTAGCCCGGGGACCGGGACAGGGGGCTTACGAGCAGTACTTC. Its protein product is CASSLARGPGQGAYEQYF.

The rearrangement links TRBV27 to TRBJ2-5; 13 nucleotides agree with TRBD2. The J segment lost 3 bases and the V segment lost 0 bases, leaving 7 bases of the junction unmatched. This CDR3 spans 18 amino acids. Germline V gene sequence: CDR1 MNHEY, CDR2 SMNVEV (reference sequence). The CDR3 nucleotides are TGTGCCAGCAGTTTATCGACGGGACTAGCGGGGCCCAAAGAGACCCAGTACTTC. This encodes CASSLSTGLAGPKETQYF.

The rearrangement links TRBV9 to TRBJ1-3; maybe TRBD1 (5 bases). The CDR3 covers 14 residues. Germline CDR1 is SGDLS and CDR2 is YYNGEE. With 6 bases removed from V and 2 bases from J, the gap between germline ends came to 12 bases. This CDR3 reads CASTSTVAGNTIYF. CDR3 DNA sequence: TGTGCCAGCACCTCGACAGTCGCTGGAAACACCATATATTTT.

This clone was detected a few times. The chain links TRBV6-1 to TRBJ1-6; D gene ambiguous. The CDR3 has 15 amino acids. Trimming took 2 bases from V and 9 from J, leaving 14 bases between them. Germline loops: CDR1 MNHNS, CDR2 SASEGT. This chain's CDR3 is CASSEFMVSGSPLHF. CDR3 in DNA: TGTGCCAGCAGTGAATTTATGGTCTCGGGTTCACCCCTCCACTTT.

The chain employs TRBV2 and TRBJ1-6, with a possible D match to TRBD1 (6 bases). Trimming removed 6 bases at V and 5 bases at J, with 17 bases between. The CDR3 runs to 16 residues. Germline V gene lookup returns CDR1 SNHLY and CDR2 FYNNEI. The CDR3 DNA follows: TGTGCCAGCAGAGACCTCCGGGACACTCATAATTCACCCCTCCACTTT. This gives the protein CASRDLRDTHNSPLHF.

The J gene is TRBJ2-7, the V gene TRBV6-5, with TRBD1 as a possible D gene (5 bases). V lost 8 bases and J lost 1, with 18 bases in between. There are 15 residues in the CDR3. In germline, CDR1 is MNHEY, CDR2 SVGAGI. For the CDR3, the DNA is TGTGCCAGCCGTGCAGGGTTACATCGGTCCTACGAGCAGTACTTC. Translation: CASRAGLHRSYEQYF.

J is TRBJ2-7 and V is TRBV7-6; 9 bases line up with TRBD1. J gave up 7 bases and V 4 bases, and 14 bases lay outside the gene matches. Per the germline V gene, CDR1 is SGHVS and CDR2 is FNYEAQ. The CDR3 runs to 16 residues. The DNA of the CDR3 is TGTGCCAGCAGCTCCGTGTCGGGACAGGGCTTAGGGGAGCAGTACTTC. It specifies CASSSVSGQGLGEQYF. Full variable domain (missing parts from reference TRBV7-6 and TRBJ2-7): GAGVSQSPRYKVTKRGQDVALRCDPISGHVSLYWYRQALGQGPEFLTYFNYEAQQDKSGLPNDRFSAERPEGSISTLTIQRTEQRDSAMYRCASSSVSGQGLGEQYFGPGTRLTVT.

The chain recombines TRBV30 with TRBJ1-2, with 7 bases fitting TRBD1. The trim removed 3 bases at V and 2 bases at J, leaving 6 bases unmatched. Germline CDR1 and CDR2: GTSNPN and SVGIG (reference sequence). This CDR3 region has 14 residues. CDR3 region: CAWRGQLLNYGYTF. The CDR3 DNA reads TGTGCCTGGAGGGGACAGCTTTTAAACTATGGCTACACCTTC.

The CDR3 nucleotides are TGTGCCAGCAGCGAACGACAGGGCAGCTCCTATAATTCACCCCTCCACTTT. Its translation is CASSERQGSSYNSPLHF. The chain recombines TRBV11-2 with TRBJ1-6, with TRBD1 matching over 7 bases. Germline V gene lookup returns CDR1 SGHAT and CDR2 FQNNGV. The CDR3 loop spans 17 amino acids. V gave up 5 bases and J gave up 0 bases; unmatched junction bases: 7.

This chain uses TRBV4-1 with TRBJ2-7, with TRBD2 matching over 12 bases. The J segment lost 4 bases and the V segment lost 1 base, leaving 5 bases of the junction unmatched. Germline V lookup: CDR1 MGHRA, CDR2 YSYEKL. The CDR3 has 16 amino acids. In DNA, the CDR3 is TGCGCCAGCAGCCAAGTGAGGACTAGCGGGGATTACGAGCAGTACTTC. Protein sequence: CASSQVRTSGDYEQYF.

The V and J genes are TRBV2 and TRBJ2-1; tentative D call: TRBD1 (5 bases). The V gene's germline CDR1 is SNHLY and CDR2 FYNNEI. The CDR3 length is 13 residues. The germline V and J ends were trimmed by 8 bases and 4 bases, with 12 bases remaining between them. In DNA, the CDR3 is TGTGCCAGCTCCCAGGGCTGGTACAATGAGCAGTTCTTC. Encoded protein: CASSQGWYNEQFF. The full variable domain, in which reference TRBV2 and TRBJ2-1 provide the parts outside the CDR3, is EPEVTQTPSHQVTQMGQEVILRCVPISNHLYFYWYRQILGQKVEFLVSFYNNEISEKSEIFDDQFSVERPDGSNFTLKIRSTKLEDSAMYFCASSQGWYNEQFFGPGTRLTVL.

This rearrangement joins TRBV19 to TRBJ2-6, with TRBD1 matching over 8 bases. Trimming took 8 bases from V and 0 from J; bases not matched to a gene: 9. Germline V lookup: CDR1 LNHDA, CDR2 SQIVND (reference sequence). The CDR3 extends over 17 amino acids. The CDR3 here is CASFRGQGLSGANVLTF. Written as DNA, the CDR3 is TGTGCCAGTTTCCGAGGACAGGGACTCTCTGGGGCCAACGTCCTGACTTTC.